This TCR beta chain was observed in a study of blood T cell repertoires in COVID-19 (dated by TCRdb to about 2020). About the full investigation: Samples from collaborators originated in the United States, Italy and Spain and spanned both the acute and convalescent phases of COVID-19. The prospective study material was composed of cDNA or gDNA derived from T cells, B-cell-depleted T cells, or PBMCs. The dataset comprised deeply sampled blood TCRbeta repertoires from subjects exposed to, actively infected with, or recovered from COVID-19. The repertoires were released in a freely available public database meant as a resource for research on the immune response to SARS-CoV-2. The samples were drawn from two sources: the first 160 participants of the ongoing ImmuneRACE study, and fewer than 1,500 subjects contributed by 6 global collaborators. Sample metadata almost always included a de-identified subject ID, COVID-19 status, age in years and sex. Where HLA class I and class II types were available, the types were taken from metadata supplied by the sample provider, not from assay-based typing. The paper as a whole reports these results and caveats: The quantity of clinical and demographic metadata differed by source and by participant and was supplied without curation.

Collaborating institutions collected whole blood in K2EDTA tubes following their own protocols. Collaborator samples were shipped for TCRbeta analysis as frozen whole blood, isolated PBMCs, or DNA extracted from either sample type. TCRbeta CDR3 regions were amplified from genomic DNA by means of the immunoSEQ Assay, a bias-controlled multiplex PCR. On the authors' methods: Within the assay, amplification of reference gene primers was used to estimate how many nucleated cells each sample contained. Sequence reads were collapsed and filtered to measure the absolute abundance of every unique TCRbeta CDR3 rearrangement. For each sample, productive Simpson clonality was calculated as the square root of Simpson's diversity index over productive rearrangements. TCRdb took over this immuneACCESS table, retaining in-frame rearrangements with V and J assigned. Such tables are incomplete; in checked studies, under half of the missing clones stem from an unresolved V gene, and the remainder is unexplained. From that table come the V and J calls and clone size; the DNA was used to work out D and trimming. The sample yields roughly 110,000 clones; 84% were counted once. The top ten hold over 4% of the sample.

From V the trimming removes 0 bases and from J it removes 3 bases, while the gene matches leave 9 bases of the junction unaccounted for. The CDR3 starts with the cysteine, ends with the valine, and has 16 residues. Of all the DNA, just the CDR3 is kept, 48 bases in frame from base 1. CDR1 and CDR2 are drawn from the germline V gene (reference sequence): SGHKS, YYEKEE. About this clone: Its antigen remains unidentified. No qualities accompany the bases; no much larger clone lies one base away.

The TCR sequence derives from a human donor in a cohort sampled during active COVID-19. The sample taken for sequencing was peripheral blood. This chain joins TRBV5-5 to TRBJ2-7, with TRBD2 identical over 7 junction bases. CDR3 reads: CASSLEFGLADYEQYV. The DNA reads as follows: TGTGCCAGCAGCTTGGAATTCGGGCTAGCGGACTACGAGCAGTACGTC.